This T cell receptor beta chain was observed in a study of graft-versus-host responses after intestinal transplantation. Study overall: Each recipient received anti-thymocyte globulin induction, then tacrolimus and steroids for around 3 years. Study conclusions and caveats: Marrow from the recipient contained GvH clones, some of which had appeared first in ileum or blood.

Repertoires were generated with immunoSEQ multiplex PCR, while TCRdb's copy carries only in-frame clones and drops some. The sample has around 95,000 clones, less than 90% seen once. Notes on this clone: Antigen specificity is unknown.

The germline V gene has CDR1 SGHNT and CDR2 YYREEE (reference sequence). V shed 9 bases, J shed 8 bases, and the junction held 6 bases outside the gene matches. CDR3 length: 11 residues. J is TRBJ1-2 and V is TRBV5-4; 8 bases line up with TRBD1. The clonotype comes from a human donor who was the organ donor for an intestinal transplant. Sequencing used unstimulated CD4+ T cells sorted from spleen or lymph node cells, obtained before transplant. The CDR3 sequence is CATHRTGGYTF. The CDR3 DNA reads as TGTGCCACCCATAGGACAGGGGGCTACACCTTC.